The subject of this entry is one T cell receptor beta chain. This sample was included in a study of beta chain features in type 1 diabetes. CDR1 is SGHAT and CDR2 is FQNNGV in the germline V gene. The CDR3 loop spans 15 amino acids. Trimming stripped 0 bases from V and 3 bases from J, with 12 bases between. All of the sorted populations showed purity greater than 95%. Expressed TCRB transcripts were sequenced because the entire RNA isolate underwent reverse transcription. Method: immunoSEQ multiplex PCR; TCRdb's copy keeps in-frame clones and lacks some. The sample contains roughly 150,000 clones, over 7.5% of which appear only once.

The sample taken for sequencing was central memory CD4+ T cells from blood. V gene TRBV11-2 combines with J gene TRBJ2-7; D possibly corresponds to TRBD1 (6 bases). The TCR comes from a woman aged 18 to 35 in good health. DNA of the CDR3: TGTGCCAGCAGCTTAGATAGACAGGACCTCTACGAGCAGTACTTC. Translated, it gives CASSLDRQDLYEQYF. The whole variable domain, remainder taken from reference TRBV11-2 and TRBJ2-7, is EAGVAQSPRYKIIEKRQSVAFWCNPISGHATLYWYQQILGQGPKLLIQFQNNGVVDDSQLPKDRFSAERLKGVDSTLKIQPAKLEDSAVYLCASSLDRQDLYEQYFGPGTRLTVT.